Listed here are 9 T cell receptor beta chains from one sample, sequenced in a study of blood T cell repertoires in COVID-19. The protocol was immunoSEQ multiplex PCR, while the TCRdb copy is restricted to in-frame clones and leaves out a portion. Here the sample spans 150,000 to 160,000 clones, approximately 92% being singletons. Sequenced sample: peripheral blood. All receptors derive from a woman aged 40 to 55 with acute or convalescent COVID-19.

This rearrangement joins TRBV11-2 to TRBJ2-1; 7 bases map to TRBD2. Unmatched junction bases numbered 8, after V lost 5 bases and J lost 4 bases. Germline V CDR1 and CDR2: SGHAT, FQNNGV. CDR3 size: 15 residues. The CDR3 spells CASSPRGDHYNEQFF. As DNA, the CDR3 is TGTGCCAGCAGCCCCCGGGGGGACCATTACAATGAGCAGTTCTTC.

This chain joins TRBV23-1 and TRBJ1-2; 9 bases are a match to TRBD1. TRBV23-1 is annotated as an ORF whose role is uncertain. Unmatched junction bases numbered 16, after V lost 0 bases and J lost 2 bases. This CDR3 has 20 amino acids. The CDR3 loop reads CASSQSHSRDRGAINYGYTF. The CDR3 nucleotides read TGCGCCAGCAGTCAATCCCATTCTCGTGACAGGGGGGCGATAAACTATGGCTACACCTTC.

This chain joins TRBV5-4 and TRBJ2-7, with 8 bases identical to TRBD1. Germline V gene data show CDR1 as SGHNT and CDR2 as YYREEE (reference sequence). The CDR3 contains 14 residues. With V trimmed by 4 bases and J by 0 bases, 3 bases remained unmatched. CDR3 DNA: TGTGCCAGCAGCATAGGACAGGGCTCCTACGAGCAGTACTTC. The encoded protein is CASSIGQGSYEQYF.

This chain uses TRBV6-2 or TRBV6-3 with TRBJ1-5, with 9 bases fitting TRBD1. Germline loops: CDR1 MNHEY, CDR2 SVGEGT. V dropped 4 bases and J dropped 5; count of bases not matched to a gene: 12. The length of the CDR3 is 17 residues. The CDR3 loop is CASSSPPGQGKDQPQHF. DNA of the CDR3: TGTGCCAGCAGTTCGCCACCGGGACAGGGAAAGGATCAGCCCCAGCATTTT.

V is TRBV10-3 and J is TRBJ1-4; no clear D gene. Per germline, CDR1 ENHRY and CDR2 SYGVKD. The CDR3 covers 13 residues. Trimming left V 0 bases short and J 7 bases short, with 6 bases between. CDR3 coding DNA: TGTGCCATCAGTGAGTCGCAGGTTGAAAAACTGTTTTTT. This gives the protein CAISESQVEKLFF.

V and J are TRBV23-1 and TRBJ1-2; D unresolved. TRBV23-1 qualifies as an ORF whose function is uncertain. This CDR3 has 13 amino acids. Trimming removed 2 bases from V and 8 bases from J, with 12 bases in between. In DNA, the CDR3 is TGCGCCAGCAGTCAAAAGCCCCCGAGGGGCTACACCTTC. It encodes CASSQKPPRGYTF.

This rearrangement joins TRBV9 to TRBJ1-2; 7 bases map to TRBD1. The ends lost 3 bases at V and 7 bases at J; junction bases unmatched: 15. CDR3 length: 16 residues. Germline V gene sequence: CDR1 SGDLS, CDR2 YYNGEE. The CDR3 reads CASSGGGQGPLRGYTF. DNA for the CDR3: TGTGCCAGCAGCGGAGGGGGCCAGGGTCCCCTTCGTGGCTACACCTTC.

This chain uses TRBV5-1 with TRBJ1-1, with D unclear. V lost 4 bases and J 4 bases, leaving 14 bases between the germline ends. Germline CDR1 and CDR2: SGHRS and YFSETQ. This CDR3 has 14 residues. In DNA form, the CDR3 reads TGCGCCAGCAGCACCGGGGAGGTTGGCACTGAAGCTTTCTTT. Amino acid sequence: CASSTGEVGTEAFF.

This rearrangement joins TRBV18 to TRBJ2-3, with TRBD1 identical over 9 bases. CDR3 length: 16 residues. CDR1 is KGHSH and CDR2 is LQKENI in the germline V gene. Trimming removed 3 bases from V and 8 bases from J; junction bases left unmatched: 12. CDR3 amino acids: CASSPPRTGVMGTQYF. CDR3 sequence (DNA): TGTGCCAGCTCACCGCCCCGGACAGGGGTAATGGGTACGCAGTATTTT. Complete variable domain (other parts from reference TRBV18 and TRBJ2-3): NAGVMQNPRHLVRRRGQEARLRCSPMKGHSHVYWYRQLPEEGLKFMVYLQKENIIDESGMPKERFSAEFPKEGPSILRIQQVVRGDSAAYFCASSPPRTGVMGTQYFGPGTRLTVL.